What follows are 14 T cell receptor beta chains derived from one specimen sequenced in a study of identifying expanded T cells in peripheral blood. Method: immunoSEQ multiplex PCR; TCRdb's copy keeps in-frame clones and lacks some. The sample contains 130,000 or so clones, approximately 80% of which appear only once. Sequencing used blood. The receptors come from a person between 18 and 75 years old in good health.

The chain employs TRBV7-2 and TRBJ2-1, with 8 bases lining up with TRBD1. Trimming cost V 5 bases and J 12 bases; bases outside gene matches: 21. This CDR3 contains 17 residues. Germline CDR1 is SGHTA and CDR2 is FQGNSA. CDR3 amino acids: CASSERAGQAPISVQFF. The CDR3, as DNA: TGTGCCAGCAGCGAAAGGGCGGGACAGGCCCCAATCAGCGTGCAGTTCTTC.

This clone has a handful of counts. The chain links TRBV4-3 to TRBJ2-1; no definite D call. The germline V and J ends were trimmed by 4 bases and 0 bases, with 16 bases remaining between them. The CDR3 sequence is 17 residues long. The V gene's germline CDR1 is LGHNA and CDR2 YSLEER. The DNA of the CDR3 is TGCGCCAGCAGCCCCAACTGGCGGCGGAGCTCCTACAATGAGCAGTTCTTC. Translation: CASSPNWRRSSYNEQFF.

The chain carries TRBV6-5 and TRBJ1-1, with a possible D match to TRBD1 (6 bases). This CDR3 is built from 15 residues. The germline V gene encodes CDR1 MNHEY and CDR2 SVGAGI. Trimming pared 4 bases from V and 0 bases from J, leaving 12 bases between. The CDR3 loop reads CASSSPAGVNTEAFF. The CDR3 bases are TGTGCCAGCAGTTCCCCAGCAGGGGTGAACACTGAAGCTTTCTTT.

The chain couples TRBV5-1 to TRBJ2-1; 11 positions agree with TRBD2. Trimming took 0 bases from V and 4 from J; bases not matched to a gene: 6. The CDR3 covers 17 residues. Per germline, CDR1 SGHRS and CDR2 YFSETQ. DNA of the CDR3: TGCGCCAGCAGCTTGGAGTCTAGCGGGGGGTTATACAATGAGCAGTTCTTC. It yields the protein CASSLESSGGLYNEQFF.

The chain carries TRBV6-5 and TRBJ2-7, with 9 bases matching TRBD2. The V and J ends lost 5 bases and 4 bases, in that order; junction bases with no gene match: 6. The CDR3 contains 14 residues. CDR1 and CDR2 from the germline V gene are MNHEY and SVGAGI. The CDR3 coding sequence is TGTGCCAGCAGTCGTCCGAGCGGGGGGTACGAGCAGTACTTC. It translates to CASSRPSGGYEQYF.

This chain connects TRBV10-2 to TRBJ1-5; unclear D gene. The CDR3 loop spans 12 amino acids. V was cut by 8 bases and J by 10 bases, with 15 bases left in between. CDR1 and CDR2 from the germline V gene are WSHSY and SAAADI. The CDR3 is CASGQLLKPQHF. CDR3 DNA sequence: TGCGCCAGCGGGCAGCTTTTGAAACCCCAGCATTTT.

The genes are TRBV5-1 and TRBJ1-3, with TRBD1 as a possible D gene (5 bases). The V gene's germline CDR1 is SGHRS and CDR2 YFSETQ. Trimming pared 3 bases from V and 0 bases from J, leaving 13 bases between. CDR3 size: 16 residues. CDR3 nucleotides: TGCGCCAGCAGCTCACTCCCGGGGGACTCTGGAAACACCATATATTTT. This gives the protein CASSSLPGDSGNTIYF.

In nucleotides, the CDR3 is TGTGCCAGCGGAAACAGCCGCTACGAGCAGTACTTC. This encodes CASGNSRYEQYF. The chain has TRBV6-5 and TRBJ2-7; D not resolved. V was cut by 8 bases and J by 3 bases, with 11 bases left in between. Germline V lookup: CDR1 MNHEY, CDR2 SVGAGI. The CDR3 is 12 residues long.

The chain links TRBV5-4 to TRBJ2-4; no firm D call. Germline lookup yields CDR1 SGHNT and CDR2 YYREEE (reference sequence). V gave up 0 bases and J gave up 0 bases, with 10 bases separating them. The CDR3 is 16 residues long. CDR3 loop: CASSLGDGVAKNIQYF. DNA of the CDR3: TGTGCCAGCAGCTTGGGAGATGGGGTAGCCAAAAACATTCAGTACTTC.

The chain recombines TRBV10-2 with TRBJ2-7, with no clear D. Germline loops: CDR1 WSHSY, CDR2 SAAADI. The germline V and J ends were trimmed by 0 bases and 3 bases, with 9 bases remaining between them. The length of the CDR3 is 14 residues. Here the CDR3 reads CASSESGRSYEQYF. In DNA form, the CDR3 reads TGCGCCAGCAGTGAGTCGGGCAGGAGCTACGAGCAGTACTTC.

This clone was observed a single time. The V and J genes are TRBV6-1 and TRBJ1-1; D is ambiguous. The CDR3 covers 14 residues. Germline loops: CDR1 MNHNS, CDR2 SASEGT. V was pared by 3 bases and J by 2 bases, with 10 bases between. In nucleotides, the CDR3 is TGTGCCAGCAGTGATGGACGGAGTAACACTGAAGCTTTCTTT. Translation: CASSDGRSNTEAFF.

This clone has more than one count but fewer than ten. The chain links TRBV2 to TRBJ1-3; 7 bases map to TRBD1. CDR3 size: 18 residues. After removal of 8 bases from V and 3 bases from J, the junction contained 19 bases not matched to a gene. CDR1 is SNHLY and CDR2 is FYNNEI in the germline V gene. CDR3 bases: TGTGCCAGCCTGACAGGGACGCGAAACACCAAGATTGGAAACACCATATATTTT. Translating it yields CASLTGTRNTKIGNTIYF.

This chain connects TRBV5-1 to TRBJ2-3; D gene unclear. The ends were cut back, 4 bases at V and 3 bases at J, with 9 bases in the middle. Germline V gene sequence: CDR1 SGHRS, CDR2 YFSETQ. The CDR3 totals 13 residues. The CDR3 DNA follows: TGCGCCAGCAGCGTTCAAGGGACAGATACGCAGTATTTT. Its translation is CASSVQGTDTQYF.

V is TRBV30 and J is TRBJ1-2; D is unresolved. This CDR3 is built from 12 residues. CDR1 is GTSNPN, CDR2 SVGIG, per germline (reference sequence). V dropped 3 bases and J dropped 4 bases, with 9 bases sitting between them. The CDR3 loop reads CAWSNSFYGYTF. CDR3 coding DNA: TGTGCCTGGAGCAACAGCTTCTATGGCTACACCTTC.